Shown below are 22 T cell receptor beta chains from a single sample sequenced in a study of regulatory T cells in long-lasting Graves disease. Construction of the TCR beta libraries employed iRepertoire HTBI primers in conjunction with Arm-PCR of CDR3 regions. MiXCR, applied by TCRdb to the multiplex PCR reads, yields one record per CDR3 protein. The repertoire consists of 650,000 to 850,000 distinct CDR3 sequences, with around 30% occurring once and the leading ten covering about 40%. Time point of the sample: persistent/refractory GD, antithyroid drugs over 5 years with positive TRAb. The TCR library used RNA extracted from PBMCs. The starting material was peripheral blood mononuclear cells (PBMCs), obtained when the disease was refractory, from a patient treated with antithyroid drugs. The receptor source for this set is a female donor with Graves disease.

At least ten counts were recorded for this clonotype. This chain links TRBV27 with TRBJ2-7, with 10 bases aligning to TRBD1. Germline CDR1 is MNHEY and CDR2 is SMNVEV (reference sequence). V lost 8 bases and J lost 2; bases outside the gene matches: 6. The CDR3 has 14 residues. CDR3 nucleotides: TGTGCCAGCGGCCAGGGACAGGGGCCCTACGAGCAGTACTTC. It encodes CASGQGQGPYEQYF.

This clonotype occurred many times. The chain couples TRBV27 to TRBJ1-2; TRBD1 aligns across 7 bases. V was clipped by 5 bases and J by 7 bases; unmatched bases: 10. The CDR3 is 14 amino acids. CDR1 and CDR2 (germline): MNHEY, SMNVEV (reference sequence). This CDR3 is CASSTRTGSSGYTF. In DNA form, the CDR3 reads TGTGCCAGCAGTACCAGGACAGGCTCGTCTGGCTACACCTTC.

This clonotype has a handful of counts. The chain has TRBV12-3 or TRBV12-4 and TRBJ2-7, with 7 bases matching TRBD1. V lost 4 bases, J lost 4 bases, and 22 bases stayed unmatched. There are 19 residues in the CDR3. DNA of the CDR3: TGTGCCAGCAGTTCGACCTACCGGGACATACAGGGGTTTACATACGAGCAGTACTTC. This translates into CASSSTYRDIQGFTYEQYF.

The chain couples TRBV7-2 to TRBJ2-7; D perhaps matches TRBD2 (6 bases). V was clipped by 7 bases and J by 4 bases, with 20 bases between them. This CDR3 spans 15 amino acids. Germline lookup yields CDR1 SGHTA and CDR2 FQGNSA. Here the CDR3 DNA reads TGTGCCAGCACATATAAAAGGGGAGGACCGTACGAGCAGTACTTC. Translated: CASTYKRGGPYEQYF.

The chain carries TRBV11-2 and TRBJ1-5; the D is unclear. This CDR3 contains 13 residues. Germline CDR1 and CDR2: SGHAT and FQNNGV. With 5 bases removed from V and 7 bases from J, the gap between germline ends came to 12 bases. The CDR3 is CASSRLDLQPQHF. The CDR3 DNA reads TGTGCCAGCAGCCGATTGGACCTACAGCCCCAGCATTTT.

In this sample, this clonotype turned up a few times. V gene TRBV6-1 combines with J gene TRBJ1-5; D is possibly TRBD1 (5 bases). V was cut by 10 bases and J by 1 base, with 14 bases left in between. Germline V gene lookup returns CDR1 MNHNS and CDR2 SASEGT. The CDR3 totals 14 residues. CDR3: CATSQGDSNQPQHF. The CDR3 DNA reads as TGTGCCACCTCGCAGGGAGACAGCAATCAGCCCCAGCATTTT.

V is TRBV20-1 and J is TRBJ2-5; TRBD2 agrees at 10 bases. The better agreement between TRBJ2-7 and the DNA end casts doubt on the J call. The CDR3 totals 15 residues. CDR1 DFQATT and CDR2 SNEGSKA come from the germline V gene (reference sequence). DNA for the CDR3: TGCAGTGCTAGAGTCGCACTAGCGGGATCTGGCGAGCAGTACTTC. Protein product: CSARVALAGSGEQYF.

J is TRBJ1-5 and V is TRBV18, with a possible D match to TRBD1 (6 bases). Trimming removed 3 bases from V and 0 bases from J, with 9 bases in between. CDR3 length: 15 amino acids. Germline V lookup: CDR1 KGHSH, CDR2 LQKENI. CDR3 sequence (DNA): TGTGCCAGCTCACCGGACAGCCTTAGCAATCAGCCCCAGCATTTT. It codes for CASSPDSLSNQPQHF.

J is TRBJ2-7 and V is TRBV20-1, with D possibly TRBD2 on 5 matching bases. CDR3 length: 12 residues. Trimming cost V 1 base and J 9 bases, with 13 bases left between them. The germline V gene has CDR1 DFQATT and CDR2 SNEGSKA (reference sequence). The CDR3 bases are TGCAGTGCTAGAGTCGGTCAGAGCGGGCAGTACTTC. Protein product: CSARVGQSGQYF.

The J gene is TRBJ2-7, the V gene TRBV6-2 or TRBV6-3; the D gene is possibly TRBD1 (5 bases). Germline CDR1 reads MNHEY; CDR2 reads SVGEGT. V gave up 1 base and J gave up 4 bases, with 14 bases separating them. This CDR3 is 15 amino acids long. The CDR3 coding sequence is TGTGCCAGCAGTTACTTTAGGGGTCCAGCTTACGAGCAGTACTTC. This encodes CASSYFRGPAYEQYF.

Only a few counts were recorded for this clonotype. V gene TRBV2 combines with J gene TRBJ1-5; 8 bases fit TRBD1. Trimming removed 6 bases from V and 6 bases from J; junction bases left unmatched: 7. Germline CDR1 and CDR2: SNHLY and FYNNEI. This CDR3 spans 14 amino acids. CDR3 loop: CASSSRQGTQPQHF. In nucleotides, the CDR3 is TGTGCCAGCAGCTCGAGACAGGGGACTCAGCCCCAGCATTTT.

The CDR3 loop reads CASSTDRGGEKLFF. The CDR3 nucleotides read TGTGCCAGCAGCACCGACAGGGGTGGAGAAAAACTGTTTTTT. This chain links TRBV7-9 with TRBJ1-4, with 8 positions matching TRBD1. Germline values: CDR1 SEHNR, CDR2 FQNEAQ (reference sequence). The V segment lost 5 bases and the J segment 8 bases; nucleotides outside the gene matches: 7. The CDR3 is 14 amino acids.

This clonotype was seen only a few times. This chain links TRBV11-2 with TRBJ2-7; the D is unclear. The germline V gene encodes CDR1 SGHAT and CDR2 FQNNGV. The CDR3 consists of 15 residues. Trimming left V 1 base short and J 0 bases short, with 10 bases between. DNA of the CDR3: TGTGCCAGCAGCTTAGGTGGCAAACTCTCCTACGAGCAGTACTTC. Protein product: CASSLGGKLSYEQYF. Filled out from reference TRBV11-2 and TRBJ2-7, the complete variable domain reads EAGVAQSPRYKIIEKRQSVAFWCNPISGHATLYWYQQILGQGPKLLIQFQNNGVVDDSQLPKDRFSAERLKGVDSTLKIQPAKLEDSAVYLCASSLGGKLSYEQYFGPGTRLTVT.

The chain employs TRBV9 and TRBJ2-7; tentatively, D is TRBD2 (6 bases). CDR1 SGDLS and CDR2 YYNGEE come from the germline V gene. The CDR3 loop spans 16 amino acids. Trimming left V 0 bases short and J 1 base short, with 14 bases between. This chain's CDR3 is CASSVAPGGASYEQYF. The CDR3 DNA sequence: TGTGCCAGCAGCGTAGCTCCCGGCGGGGCATCCTACGAGCAGTACTTC. Combining the CDR3 with reference TRBV9 and TRBJ2-7 gives the whole variable domain DSGVTQTPKHLITATGQRVTLRCSPRSGDLSVYWYQQSLDQGLQFLIQYYNGEERAKGNILERFSAQQFPDLHSELNLSSLELGDSALYFCASSVAPGGASYEQYFGPGTRLTVT.

This clonotype has more than one count but fewer than ten. The chain couples TRBV6-1 to TRBJ2-5, with D perhaps given as TRBD1 or TRBD2 (6 bases each). Germline V CDR1 and CDR2: MNHNS, SASEGT. V was cut by 7 bases and J by 5 bases, with 14 bases left in between. CDR3 size: 13 residues. CDR3 sequence reads: CASIFGGLETQYF. As DNA, the CDR3 is TGTGCCAGCATCTTTGGGGGGCTGGAGACCCAGTACTTC.

V gene TRBV13 combines with J gene TRBJ2-7; 7 nucleotides line up with TRBD2. The V gene end was trimmed by 5 bases and the J gene end by 6 bases; junction bases not matched to a gene: 16. The CDR3 is 16 residues long. Germline CDR1 and CDR2: PRHDT and FYEKMQ (reference sequence). CDR3 sequence: CASSPGYGGSSLEQYF. CDR3 bases: TGTGCCAGCAGCCCAGGGTACGGCGGGAGCTCTCTCGAGCAGTACTTC. Full variable domain (remainder filled in from reference TRBV13 and TRBJ2-7): AAGVIQSPRHLIKEKRETATLKCYPIPRHDTVYWYQQGPGQDPQFLISFYEKMQSDKGSIPDRFSAQQFSDYHSELNMSSLELGDSALYFCASSPGYGGSSLEQYFGPGTRLTVT.

This CDR3 is CASSLKESKNIQYF. The CDR3 nucleotides are TGCGCCAGCAGCTTGAAAGAGAGTAAAAACATTCAGTACTTC. This chain links TRBV5-1 with TRBJ2-4; no clear D gene. V lost 1 base to trimming and J lost 4 bases, with 9 bases between them. Germline V gene data show CDR1 as SGHRS and CDR2 as YFSETQ. The CDR3 is made up of 14 amino acids.

This clonotype turned up a few times. The gene calls are TRBV5-1 and TRBJ2-2, with a tentative D call TRBD2 (6 bases). V was trimmed by 0 bases and J by 3 bases, leaving 15 bases between them. This CDR3 has 17 amino acids. CDR1 and CDR2 from the germline V gene are SGHRS and YFSETQ. Here the CDR3 reads CASSLVGASEYTGELFF. The CDR3 bases are TGCGCCAGCAGCTTGGTTGGGGCTAGCGAATACACCGGGGAGCTGTTTTTT.

A few counts support this clonotype. V is TRBV30 and J is TRBJ1-4; 8 nucleotides line up with TRBD1. Trimming at V came to 4 bases and at J to 8 bases, leaving 6 bases not matched to a gene. The CDR3 runs to 13 residues. Germline CDR1 GTSNPN, CDR2 SVGIG (reference sequence). The CDR3 is CAWKDRGREKLFF. The CDR3 DNA reads TGTGCCTGGAAAGACAGGGGCCGAGAAAAACTGTTTTTT.

The chain links TRBV6-1 to TRBJ1-2; perhaps TRBD1 as D (5 bases). Germline V gives CDR1 MNHNS, CDR2 SASEGT. This CDR3 spans 14 amino acids. V lost 11 bases to trimming and J lost 3 bases, with 19 bases between them. DNA for the CDR3: TGTGCCGTCGCCAGCAGTACAGGACACTATGGCTACACCTTC. This codes for CAVASSTGHYGYTF.

The chain carries TRBV20-1 and TRBJ1-1; a possible D gene is TRBD1 (5 bases). V lost 3 bases and J 0 bases, leaving 11 bases between the germline ends. Germline V gene data show CDR1 as DFQATT and CDR2 as SNEGSKA (reference sequence). This CDR3 is 14 amino acids long. The CDR3 here is CSASQQGMNTEAFF. The DNA for the CDR3 is TGCAGTGCTAGTCAGCAGGGCATGAACACTGAAGCTTTCTTT.

This clonotype has only one observation. This chain links TRBV5-1 with TRBJ2-1; D possibly uses TRBD1 or TRBD2 (5 bases each). The CDR3 length is 15 residues. The V and J ends lost 4 bases and 5 bases respectively, with 16 bases between them. CDR1 SGHRS and CDR2 YFSETQ come from the germline V gene. This CDR3 reads CASSVRDGGNNEQFF. The CDR3 bases are TGCGCCAGCAGCGTCCGGGACGGAGGTAACAATGAGCAGTTCTTC. The full variable domain, in which reference TRBV5-1 and TRBJ2-1 provide the parts outside the CDR3, is KAGVTQTPRYLIKTRGQQVTLSCSPISGHRSVSWYQQTPGQGLQFLFEYFSETQRNKGNFPGRFSGRQFSNSRSEMNVSTLELGDSALYLCASSVRDGGNNEQFFGPGTRLTVL.